The 5 T cell receptor beta chains below come from one sample, sequenced in a study of shared clonotypes between healthy human individuals. Generated by immunoSEQ multiplex PCR, the TCRdb table keeps only in-frame clones and is missing some. Of 2 million to 2.5 million clones in the sample, about 95% were seen once. Sequencing input: naive CD4+ T cells sorted from blood. This sample's subset: CD45RA+ positively selected. All receptors come from a man aged 18 to 30 in good health.

This chain connects TRBV5-1 to TRBJ2-2, with D uncertain. The CDR3 loop spans 16 amino acids. V was clipped by 1 base and J by 0 bases, with 10 bases between them. Germline-derived CDR1 and CDR2 are SGHRS and YFSETQ. CDR3 coding DNA: TGCGCCAGCAGCTTGATCGGAATCGCGAACACCGGGGAGCTGTTTTTT. It translates to CASSLIGIANTGELFF.

CDR3 region: CAWSVSMDTGYTF. Here the CDR3 DNA reads TGTGCCTGGAGTGTATCGATGGACACGGGCTACACCTTC. The gene calls are TRBV30 and TRBJ1-2; D is perhaps TRBD1 (5 bases). V was shortened by 0 bases and J by 8 bases, with 13 bases between the two germline ends. Looked up from germline, CDR1 is GTSNPN and CDR2 is SVGIG (reference sequence). This CDR3 is 13 amino acids long.

Comments on this clone: With a much larger clone just one base away, this may be a read error. The same CDR3 also results from other DNA sequences found in this sample. This chain joins TRBV7-3 and TRBJ2-2; no firm D call. Germline loops: CDR1 SGHTA, CDR2 FQGTGA. V lost 3 bases and J lost 1, with 0 bases in between. This CDR3 region has 12 residues. CDR3 sequence: CASSLNTGELFF. The CDR3 DNA sequence: TGTGCCAGCAGCTTGAACACCGGGGAGCTGTTTTTT.

Note on this clone: Different DNA sequences within this sample yield the same CDR3. J is TRBJ2-3 and V is TRBV30; D ambiguous. The germline CDR1 and CDR2 sequences are GTSNPN and SVGIG (reference sequence). The CDR3 contains 11 residues. The V gene lost 0 bases and the J gene lost 5 bases, with 3 bases spanning the gap. CDR3 amino acids: CAWSVRDTQYF. The CDR3 coding sequence is TGTGCCTGGAGTGTGAGAGATACGCAGTATTTT.

This clone was counted between two and nine times. The identical CDR3 is also encoded by other nucleotide sequences in the sample. The V and J genes are TRBV30 and TRBJ1-2, with 7 bases aligning to TRBD1. The CDR3 spans 11 residues. V was pared by 1 base and J by 8 bases, with 1 base of the junction left unmatched. Germline loops: CDR1 GTSNPN, CDR2 SVGIG (reference sequence). Written as DNA, the CDR3 is TGTGCCTGGAGTGCAGGGGGAGGCTACACCTTC. This gives the protein CAWSAGGGYTF.